Sequencing of this T cell receptor beta chain was carried out in a study of CD8+CD57+ T cells in acquired aplastic anemia. Using genomic DNA as the template, TCR beta VDJ and CDR3 profiling was carried out. In TCRdb, the reads were re-called with MiXCR into one record per CDR3 protein. The sample lists 400,000 to 600,000 distinct CDR3 sequences; more than 25% were seen once. The trim removed 3 bases at V and 4 bases at J, leaving 7 bases unmatched. The CDR3 is 16 amino acids. The germline gives CDR1 ENHRY, CDR2 SYGVKD. Patients chosen for sequencing had shown CD8+CD57+ cell expansion by flow cytometry.

This receptor was obtained from a human donor with aplastic anemia. Sequencing was done on a sample of sorted CD4+, CD8+, or CD8+CD57+ T cells (not recorded which) from PBMCs. The rearrangement uses TRBV10-3 and TRBJ1-5; 9 nucleotides line up with TRBD1. Here the CDR3 DNA reads TGTGCCATCAGTGACTTCCGGGACAGGGCGAATCAGCCCCAGCATTTT. It encodes CAISDFRDRANQPQHF.